These T cell receptor beta chains were read from a single sample in a study of T-cell reconstitution after alpha-beta-depleted transplantation in children. TCRdb reprocessed the PCR reads via MiXCR and lists one record per CDR3 protein. This sample carries hundreds of thousands of distinct CDR3 sequences, roughly 15% of them seen once, and the ten largest clones take about 32%. Sample: PBMCs, mostly from graft donor cells, taken 360 days after TCRalphabeta/CD19-depleted stem cell transplant. The receptors derive from a boy under two years old who had a stem cell transplant for Wiskott-Aldrich syndrome, so the T cells may come from the graft donor. Each CDR3 is given with its conserved first and last residue. Fields, in order: J gene, clone size, D gene, CDR3 length, V gene, CDR3 protein, CDR3 DNA. The D gene is left open where the match is weak. Clone size appears in some rows only: once, few, many, or a class for an expanded clone.

>TRBJ2-5|many|NA|12|TRBV7-9
CASLMVGETQYF
TGTGCCTCCCTTATGGTTGGGGAGACCCAGTACTTC
>TRBJ2-4|many|TRBD2|17|TRBV28
CASSSPWGLAGGNIQYF
TGTGCCAGCAGTTCCCCATGGGGACTAGCGGGGGGAAACATTCAGTACTTC
>TRBJ2-1|NA|NA|17|TRBV4-3
CASSQEPRARGDNEQFF
TGCGCCAGCAGCCAAGAACCAAGGGCCAGGGGGGACAATGAGCAGTTCTTC
>TRBJ2-3|NA|TRBD2|18|TRBV7-6
CASSLMAGGPFGTDTQYF
TGTGCCAGCAGCTTAATGGCGGGAGGACCCTTCGGCACAGATACGCAGTATTTT
>TRBJ2-5|NA|TRBD1|13|TRBV20-1
CSLIMDRVETQYF
TGCAGTCTTATTATGGACAGGGTCGAGACCCAGTACTTC
>TRBJ2-5|NA|TRBD2|18|TRBV5-1
CASSLTASGGTRRETQYF
TGCGCCAGCAGCTTGACTGCGAGCGGGGGAACCAGGAGGGAGACCCAGTACTTC
>TRBJ1-1|few|NA|15|TRBV4-1
CASSYRGGMNTEAFF
TGCGCCAGCAGTTACCGTGGAGGGATGAACACTGAAGCTTTCTTT
>TRBJ2-7|few|TRBD1|16|TRBV11-2
CASSREGQGLGYEQYF
TGTGCCAGCAGCAGAGAGGGACAGGGTTTGGGCTACGAGCAGTACTTC
>TRBJ2-6|few|NA|16|TRBV10-3
CAISESLPRGANVLTF
TGTGCCATCAGTGAGTCTCTTCCGCGTGGGGCCAACGTCCTGACTTTC
>TRBJ2-3|NA|TRBD1|15|TRBV24-1
CATSVGGQLTDTQYF
TGTGCCACCAGTGTTGGGGGACAGCTTACAGATACGCAGTATTTT
>TRBJ1-1|few|NA|13|TRBV7-9
CASSPPPFTEAFF
TGTGCCAGCAGCCCACCCCCGTTCACTGAAGCTTTCTTT
>TRBJ1-6|NA|NA|15|TRBV19
CASSTTGFSSAPLHF
TGTGCCAGTAGCACAACAGGGTTCAGTTCGGCACCCCTCCACTTT
>TRBJ2-1|NA|NA|15|TRBV5-1
CASSLTGSAYNEQFF
TGCGCCAGCAGCTTGACGGGCAGCGCCTACAATGAGCAGTTCTTC
>TRBJ2-3|few|TRBD2|18|TRBV27
CASSLRRLRGGLADTQYF
TGTGCCAGCAGTTTGCGGAGGTTGCGGGGGGGCCTCGCAGATACGCAGTATTTT
>TRBJ2-1|few|TRBD2|14|TRBV29-1
CSVGGSGRAGEQFF
TGCAGTGTTGGGGGTAGCGGGAGAGCCGGGGAGCAGTTCTTC
>TRBJ2-5|few|NA|16|TRBV5-1
CASSLGPAEAQKTQYF
TGCGCCAGCAGCTTGGGTCCCGCGGAGGCACAAAAGACCCAGTACTTC
>TRBJ2-1|NA|NA|15|TRBV10-3
CAISAKGRHYNEQFF
TGTGCCATCAGTGCGAAAGGGCGGCACTACAATGAGCAGTTCTTC
>TRBJ2-7|few|TRBD2|15|TRBV7-2
CASSLGPAGRHEQYF
TGTGCCAGCAGCTTAGGACCAGCGGGAAGGCACGAGCAGTACTTC
>TRBJ2-1|NA|TRBD1|14|TRBV5-1
CASSLGQGNNEQFF
TGCGCCAGCAGCTTGGGACAGGGTAACAATGAGCAGTTCTTC
>TRBJ2-3|NA|TRBD2|15|TRBV7-7
CASSPTSGRADTQYF
TGTGCCAGCAGTCCGACTAGCGGGAGGGCAGATACGCAGTATTTT
>TRBJ2-7|few|NA|13|TRBV12-3/TRBV12-4
CASSFLAGHEQYF
TGTGCCAGCAGTTTCCTGGCAGGGCACGAGCAGTACTTC
>TRBJ2-1|NA|TRBD2|14|TRBV20-1
CSATSGPSYNEQFF
TGCAGTGCGACTAGCGGCCCCTCCTACAATGAGCAGTTCTTC
>TRBJ2-7|NA|TRBD2|13|TRBV7-9
CASSGPSGSEQYF
TGTGCCAGCAGCGGGCCTAGCGGTAGCGAGCAGTACTTC
>TRBJ2-5|few|NA|15|TRBV7-8
CASSLTPRYQETQYF
TGTGCCAGCAGCTTAACGCCCAGGTACCAAGAGACCCAGTACTTC
>TRBJ2-7|NA|TRBD1|14|TRBV5-1
CASSLWAGGYEQYF
TGCGCCAGCAGCTTGTGGGCAGGGGGCTACGAGCAGTACTTC
>TRBJ2-5|NA|TRBD2|15|TRBV25-1
CASSEIAGGRETQYF
TGTGCCAGCAGTGAAATAGCGGGAGGGCGGGAGACCCAGTACTTC
>TRBJ1-5|NA|NA|13|TRBV20-1
CSASRDSNQPQHF
TGCAGTGCTAGCCGGGACAGCAATCAGCCCCAGCATTTT
>TRBJ1-6|NA|TRBD1|14|TRBV27
CASSLRDRGSPLHF
TGTGCCAGCAGTTTAAGGGACAGGGGATCACCCCTCCACTTT
>TRBJ2-3|few|TRBD2|15|TRBV24-1
CATSDTSGRTDTQYF
TGTGCCACCAGTGACACTAGCGGGAGGACAGATACGCAGTATTTT
>TRBJ2-3|NA|NA|12|TRBV29-1
CSVEIGTDTQYF
TGCAGCGTTGAAATTGGCACAGATACGCAGTATTTT
>TRBJ2-1|NA|TRBD1|15|TRBV5-1
CASSFPTGFYNEQFF
TGCGCCAGCAGCTTCCCGACAGGGTTTTACAATGAGCAGTTCTTC
>TRBJ2-1|NA|NA|17|TRBV5-1
CASSLAAMGRANNEQFF
TGCGCCAGCAGCTTGGCCGCTATGGGCAGGGCAAACAATGAGCAGTTCTTC
>TRBJ2-3|NA|NA|14|TRBV7-6
CASSFRRGTDTQYF
TGTGCCAGCAGCTTCCGGCGGGGCACAGATACGCAGTATTTT
>TRBJ2-7|few|NA|13|TRBV5-6
CASSLPRRDEQYF
TGTGCCAGCAGCTTGCCTCGTCGAGACGAGCAGTACTTC
>TRBJ2-7|NA|TRBD1|15|TRBV28
CASSFIPGQVYEQYF
TGTGCCAGCAGTTTCATCCCGGGACAGGTCTACGAGCAGTACTTC
>TRBJ2-7|NA|NA|13|TRBV25-1
CASMSQGNYEQYF
TGTGCCAGCATGAGTCAGGGAAACTACGAGCAGTACTTC
>TRBJ1-5|few|NA|12|TRBV6-6
CASSFPAQPQHF
TGTGCCAGCAGTTTTCCTGCTCAGCCCCAGCATTTT
>TRBJ2-6|many|NA|16|TRBV15
CATSGRSVSGANVLTF
TGTGCCACCAGCGGGAGGTCTGTCTCTGGGGCCAACGTCCTGACTTTC
>TRBJ1-2|few|TRBD1|15|TRBV12-3/TRBV12-4
CASSSHHGTGVRYTF
TGTGCCAGCAGTTCACATCACGGGACAGGGGTTCGCTACACCTTC
>TRBJ1-6|NA|NA|10|TRBV7-9
CAHGPSPLHF
TGTGCCCACGGGCCATCACCCCTCCACTTT
>TRBJ2-1|many|TRBD1|15|TRBV12-3/TRBV12-4
CASSSDRGGYNEQFF
TGTGCCAGCAGTTCGGACAGGGGAGGTTACAATGAGCAGTTCTTC
>TRBJ2-5|NA|TRBD2|16|TRBV27
CASRPLGEGFQETQYF
TGTGCCAGCAGACCACTAGGGGAGGGCTTCCAAGAGACCCAGTACTTC
>TRBJ2-7|many|TRBD1|15|TRBV7-2
CASSLEAGGSYEQYF
TGTGCCAGCAGCTTAGAGGCAGGGGGCTCCTACGAGCAGTACTTC
>TRBJ2-7|NA|TRBD1|16|TRBV7-6
CASSLVPGTGPREQYF
TGTGCCAGCAGCTTAGTTCCCGGGACAGGGCCACGAGAGCAGTACTTC
>TRBJ2-4|NA|TRBD2|14|TRBV12-3/TRBV12-4
CASSPGGGRNIQYF
TGTGCCAGCAGCCCCGGGGGGGGGAGGAACATTCAGTACTTC
>TRBJ2-3|NA|NA|13|TRBV5-1
CASSLALVNTQYF
TGCGCCAGCAGCTTGGCACTAGTCAATACGCAGTATTTT
>TRBJ2-1|NA|TRBD2|19|TRBV20-1
CSARVSGTSGGVSYNEQFF
TGCAGTGCTAGAGTATCCGGGACTAGCGGGGGTGTCTCCTACAATGAGCAGTTCTTC
>TRBJ2-1|NA|TRBD2|13|TRBV20-1
CSLRTSRSNEQFF
TGCAGTCTCCGGACTAGCCGCAGCAATGAGCAGTTCTTC
>TRBJ2-3|NA|NA|14|TRBV10-3
CAIRSSTSTDTQYF
TGTGCCATCAGATCTAGCACCAGCACAGATACGCAGTATTTT